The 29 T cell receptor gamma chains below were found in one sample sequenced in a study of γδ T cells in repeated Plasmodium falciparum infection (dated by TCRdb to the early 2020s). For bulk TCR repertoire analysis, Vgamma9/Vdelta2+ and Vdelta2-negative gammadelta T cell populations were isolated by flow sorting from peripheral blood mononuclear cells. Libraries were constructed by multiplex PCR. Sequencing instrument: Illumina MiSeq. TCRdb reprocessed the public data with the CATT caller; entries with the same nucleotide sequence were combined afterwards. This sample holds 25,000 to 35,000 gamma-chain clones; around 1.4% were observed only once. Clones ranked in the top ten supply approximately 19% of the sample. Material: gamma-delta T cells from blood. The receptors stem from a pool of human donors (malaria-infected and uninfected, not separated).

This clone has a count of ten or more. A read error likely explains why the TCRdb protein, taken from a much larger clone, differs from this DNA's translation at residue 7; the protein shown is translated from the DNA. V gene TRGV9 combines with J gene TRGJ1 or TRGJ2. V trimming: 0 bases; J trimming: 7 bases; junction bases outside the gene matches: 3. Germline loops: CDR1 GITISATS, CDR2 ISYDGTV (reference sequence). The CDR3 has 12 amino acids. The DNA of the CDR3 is TGTGCCTTGTGGGAGGTGACCTATAAGAAACTCTTT. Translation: CALWEVTYKKLF.

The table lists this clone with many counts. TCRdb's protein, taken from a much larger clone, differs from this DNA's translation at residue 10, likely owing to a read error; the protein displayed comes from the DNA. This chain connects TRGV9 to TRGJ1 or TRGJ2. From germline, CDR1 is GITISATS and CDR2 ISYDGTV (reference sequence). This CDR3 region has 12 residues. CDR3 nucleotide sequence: TGTGCCTTGTGGGAGGTCTCTTATAAGAGACTCTTT. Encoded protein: CALWEVSYKRLF.

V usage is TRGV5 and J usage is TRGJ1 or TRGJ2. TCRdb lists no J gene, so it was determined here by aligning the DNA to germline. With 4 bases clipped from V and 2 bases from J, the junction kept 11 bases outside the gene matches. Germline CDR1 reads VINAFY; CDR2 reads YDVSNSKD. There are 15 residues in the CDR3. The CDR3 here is CATWETLLYYYKKLF. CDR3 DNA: TGTGCCACCTGGGAAACCCTCCTTTATTATTATAAGAAACTCTTT.

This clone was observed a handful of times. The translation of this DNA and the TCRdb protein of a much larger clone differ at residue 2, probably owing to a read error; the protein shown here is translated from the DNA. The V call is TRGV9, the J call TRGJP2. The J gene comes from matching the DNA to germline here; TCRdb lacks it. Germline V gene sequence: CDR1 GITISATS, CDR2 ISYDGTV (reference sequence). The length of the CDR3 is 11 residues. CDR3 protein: CTLGGDWIKTF. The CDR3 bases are TGTACCTTGGGGGGTGATTGGATCAAGACGTTT.

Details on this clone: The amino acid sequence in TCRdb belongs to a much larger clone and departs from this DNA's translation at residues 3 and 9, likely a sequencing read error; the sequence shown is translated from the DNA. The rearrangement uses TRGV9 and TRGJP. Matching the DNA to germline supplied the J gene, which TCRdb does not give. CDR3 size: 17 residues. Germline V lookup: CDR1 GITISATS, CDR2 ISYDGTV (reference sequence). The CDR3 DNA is TGTGCCTCGTGGGAGGCAAAACAAAAGTTGGGCAAAAAAATCAAGGTATTT. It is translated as CASWEAKQKLGKKIKVF.

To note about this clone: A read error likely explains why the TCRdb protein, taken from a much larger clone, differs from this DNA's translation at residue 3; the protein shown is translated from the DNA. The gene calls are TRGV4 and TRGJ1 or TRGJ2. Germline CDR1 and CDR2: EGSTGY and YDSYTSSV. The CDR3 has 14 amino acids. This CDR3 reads CAPWDGRGHGKKLF. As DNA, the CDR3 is TGTGCCCCCTGGGACGGGAGGGGGCATGGTAAGAAACTCTTT.

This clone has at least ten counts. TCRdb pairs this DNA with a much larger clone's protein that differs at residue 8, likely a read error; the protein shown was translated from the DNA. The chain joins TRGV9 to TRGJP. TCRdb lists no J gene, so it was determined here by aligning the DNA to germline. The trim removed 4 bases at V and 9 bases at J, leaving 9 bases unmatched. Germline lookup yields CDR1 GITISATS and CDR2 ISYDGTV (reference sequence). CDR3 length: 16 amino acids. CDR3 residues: CALWDAKGLGKKIKVF. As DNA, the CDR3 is TGTGCCTTGTGGGACGCTAAAGGGTTGGGCAAAAAAATCAAGGTATTT.

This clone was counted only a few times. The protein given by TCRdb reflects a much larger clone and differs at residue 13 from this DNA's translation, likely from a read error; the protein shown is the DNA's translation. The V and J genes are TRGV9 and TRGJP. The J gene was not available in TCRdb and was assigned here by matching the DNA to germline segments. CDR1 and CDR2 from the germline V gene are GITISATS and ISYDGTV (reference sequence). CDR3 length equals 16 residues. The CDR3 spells CALWEGRELGKKTKVF. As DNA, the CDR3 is TGTGCCTTGTGGGAAGGCCGGGAGTTGGGCAAAAAAACCAAGGTATTT.

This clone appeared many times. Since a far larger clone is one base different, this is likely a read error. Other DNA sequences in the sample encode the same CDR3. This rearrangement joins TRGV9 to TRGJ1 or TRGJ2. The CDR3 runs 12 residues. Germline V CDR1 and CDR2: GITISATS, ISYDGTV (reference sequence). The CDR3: CALWDPYYKKLF. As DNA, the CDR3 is TGTGCCTTGTGGGATCCCTATTATAAGAAACTCTTC.

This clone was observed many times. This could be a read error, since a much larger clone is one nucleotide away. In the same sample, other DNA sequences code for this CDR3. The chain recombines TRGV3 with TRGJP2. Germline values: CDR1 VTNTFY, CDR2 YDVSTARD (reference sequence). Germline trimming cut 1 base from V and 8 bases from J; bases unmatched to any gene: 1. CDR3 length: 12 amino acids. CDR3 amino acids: CATWDRDWIKTF. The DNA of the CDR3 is TGTGCCACCTGGGACAGAGATTGGATCAAGACGTTT.

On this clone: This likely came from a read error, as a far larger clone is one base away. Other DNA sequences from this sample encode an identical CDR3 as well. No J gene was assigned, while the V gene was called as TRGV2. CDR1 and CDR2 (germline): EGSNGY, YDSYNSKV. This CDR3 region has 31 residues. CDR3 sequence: CATWDGFIIRNSLAVEQHWLSQVSIGRIQHF. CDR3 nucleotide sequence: TGTGCCACCTGGGACGGGTTTATTATAAGAAACTCCTTGGCAGTGGAACAACACTGGTTGTCACAGGTAAGTATCGGAAGAATACAACATTTC.

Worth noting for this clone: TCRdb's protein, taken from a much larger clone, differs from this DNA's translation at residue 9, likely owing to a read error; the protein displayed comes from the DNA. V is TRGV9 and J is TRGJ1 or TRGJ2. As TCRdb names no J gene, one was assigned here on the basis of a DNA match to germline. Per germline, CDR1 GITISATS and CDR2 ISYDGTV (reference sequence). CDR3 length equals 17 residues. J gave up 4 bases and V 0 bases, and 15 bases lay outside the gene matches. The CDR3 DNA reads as TGTGCCTTGTGGGAGGTGCACACCAAACTCAGGTATTATAAGAAACTCTTT. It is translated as CALWEVHTKLRYYKKLF.

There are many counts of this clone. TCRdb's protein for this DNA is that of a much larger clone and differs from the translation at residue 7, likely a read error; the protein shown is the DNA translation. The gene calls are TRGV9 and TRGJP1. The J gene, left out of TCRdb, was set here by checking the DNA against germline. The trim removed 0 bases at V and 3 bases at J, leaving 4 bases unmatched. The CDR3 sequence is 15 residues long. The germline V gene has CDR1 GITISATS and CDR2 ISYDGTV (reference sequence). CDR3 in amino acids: CALWEVGATGWFKIF. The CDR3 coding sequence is TGTGCCTTGTGGGAGGTGGGGGCCACTGGTTGGTTCAAGATATTT.

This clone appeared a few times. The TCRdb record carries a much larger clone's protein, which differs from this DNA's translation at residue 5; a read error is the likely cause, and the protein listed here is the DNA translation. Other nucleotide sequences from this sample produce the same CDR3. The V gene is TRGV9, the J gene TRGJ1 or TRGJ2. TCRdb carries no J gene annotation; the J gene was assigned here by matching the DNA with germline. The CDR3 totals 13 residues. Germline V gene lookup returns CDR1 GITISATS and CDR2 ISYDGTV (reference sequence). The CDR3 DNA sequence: TGTGCCCTGTGGGGGGTGTCTTATTATAAGAAACTCTTT. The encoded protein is CALWGVSYYKKLF.

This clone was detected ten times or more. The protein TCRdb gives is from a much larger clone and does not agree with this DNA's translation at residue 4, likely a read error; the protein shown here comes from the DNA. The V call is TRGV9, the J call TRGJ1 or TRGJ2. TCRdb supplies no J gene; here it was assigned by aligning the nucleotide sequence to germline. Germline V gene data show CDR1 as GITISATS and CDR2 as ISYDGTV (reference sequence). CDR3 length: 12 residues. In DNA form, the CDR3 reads TGTGCCTTGCGGGAGGTTTATTATAAGAAACTCTTT. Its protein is CALREVYYKKLF.

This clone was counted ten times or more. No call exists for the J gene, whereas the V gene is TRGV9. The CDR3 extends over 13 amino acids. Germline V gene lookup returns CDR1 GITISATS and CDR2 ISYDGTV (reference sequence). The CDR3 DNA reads TGTGCCTTGTGGGGGACTTCCGATTATAAGGAACTCTTT. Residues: CALWGTSDYKELF.

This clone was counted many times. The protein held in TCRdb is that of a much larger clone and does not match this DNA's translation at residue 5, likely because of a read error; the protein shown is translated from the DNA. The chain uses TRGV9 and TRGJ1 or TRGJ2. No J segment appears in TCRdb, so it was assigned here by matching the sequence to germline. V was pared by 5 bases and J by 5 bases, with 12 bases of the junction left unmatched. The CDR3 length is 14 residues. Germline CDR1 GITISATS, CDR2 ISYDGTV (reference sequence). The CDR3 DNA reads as TGTGCCTTGTGGGGCCCTGTCGGGCATTATAAGAAACTCTTT. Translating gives CALWGPVGHYKKLF.

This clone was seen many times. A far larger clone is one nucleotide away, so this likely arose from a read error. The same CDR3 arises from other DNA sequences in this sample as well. The CDR3 DNA sequence: TGTGCCTTGAAGTACTATAAGAAACTCTTT. This translates into CALKYYKKLF. The chain has TRGV9 and TRGJ1 or TRGJ2. TCRdb carries no J gene annotation; the J gene was assigned here by matching the DNA with germline. The CDR3 loop spans 10 amino acids. The germline CDR1 and CDR2 sequences are GITISATS and ISYDGTV (reference sequence). J lost 7 bases, V lost 9 bases, and 6 bases had no gene match.

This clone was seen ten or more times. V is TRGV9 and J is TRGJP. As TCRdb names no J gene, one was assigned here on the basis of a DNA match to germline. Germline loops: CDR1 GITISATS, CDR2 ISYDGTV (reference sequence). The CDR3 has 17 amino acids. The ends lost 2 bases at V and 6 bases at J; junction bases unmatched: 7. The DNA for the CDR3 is TGTGCCTTGTGGGAGGGACCCGGAGAGTTGGGCAAAAAAATCAAGGTATTT. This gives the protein CALWEGPGELGKKIKVF.

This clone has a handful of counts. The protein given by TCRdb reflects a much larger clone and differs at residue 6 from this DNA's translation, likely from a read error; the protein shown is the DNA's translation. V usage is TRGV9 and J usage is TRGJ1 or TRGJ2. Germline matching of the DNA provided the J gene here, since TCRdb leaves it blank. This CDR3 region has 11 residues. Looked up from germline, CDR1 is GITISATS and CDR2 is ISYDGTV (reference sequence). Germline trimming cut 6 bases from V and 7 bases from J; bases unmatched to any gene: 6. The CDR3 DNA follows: TGTGCCTTGTGGACTGCCTATAAGAAACTCTTT. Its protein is CALWTAYKKLF.

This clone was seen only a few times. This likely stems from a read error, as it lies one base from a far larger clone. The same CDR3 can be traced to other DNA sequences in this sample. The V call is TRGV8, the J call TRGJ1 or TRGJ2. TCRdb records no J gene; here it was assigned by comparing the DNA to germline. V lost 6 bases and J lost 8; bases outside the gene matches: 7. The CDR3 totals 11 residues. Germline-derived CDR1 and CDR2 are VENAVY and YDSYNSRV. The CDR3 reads CATWKGHKKLF. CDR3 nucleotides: TGTGCCACCTGGAAAGGACATAAGAAACTCTTT.

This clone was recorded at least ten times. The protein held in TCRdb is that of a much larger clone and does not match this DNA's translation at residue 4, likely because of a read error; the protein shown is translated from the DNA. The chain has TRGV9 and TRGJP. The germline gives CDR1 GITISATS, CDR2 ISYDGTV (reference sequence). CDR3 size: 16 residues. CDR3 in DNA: TGTGCCTTGCGGGAGGCTAAGGAGTTGGGCAAAAAAATCAAGGTATTT. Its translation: CALREAKELGKKIKVF.

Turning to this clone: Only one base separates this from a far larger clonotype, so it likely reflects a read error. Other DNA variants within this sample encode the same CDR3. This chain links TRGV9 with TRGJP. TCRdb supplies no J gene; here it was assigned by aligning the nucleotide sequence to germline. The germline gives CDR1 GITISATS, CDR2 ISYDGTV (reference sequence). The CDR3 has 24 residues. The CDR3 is CALWDVARKLSRDGQELGKKIKVF. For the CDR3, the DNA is TGTGCCTTGTGGGATGTAGCTCGCAAGCTTTCAAGGGACGGGCAAGAGCTGGGCAAAAAAATCAAGGTATTT.

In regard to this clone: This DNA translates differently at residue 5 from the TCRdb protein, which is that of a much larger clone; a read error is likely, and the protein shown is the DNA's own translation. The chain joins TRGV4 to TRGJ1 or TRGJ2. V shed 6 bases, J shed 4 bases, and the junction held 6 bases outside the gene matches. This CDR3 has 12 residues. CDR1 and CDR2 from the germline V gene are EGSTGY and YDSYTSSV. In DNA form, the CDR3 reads TGTGCCACCTGGCCTCCCTATTATAAGAAACTCTTT. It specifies CATWPPYYKKLF.

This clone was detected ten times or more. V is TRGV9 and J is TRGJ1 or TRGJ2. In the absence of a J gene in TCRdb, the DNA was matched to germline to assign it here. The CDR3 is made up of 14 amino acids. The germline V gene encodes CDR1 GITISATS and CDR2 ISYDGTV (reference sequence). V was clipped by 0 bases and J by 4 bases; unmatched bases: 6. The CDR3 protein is CALWEVARYYKKLF. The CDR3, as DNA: TGTGCCTTGTGGGAGGTGGCGAGATATTATAAGAAACTCTTT.

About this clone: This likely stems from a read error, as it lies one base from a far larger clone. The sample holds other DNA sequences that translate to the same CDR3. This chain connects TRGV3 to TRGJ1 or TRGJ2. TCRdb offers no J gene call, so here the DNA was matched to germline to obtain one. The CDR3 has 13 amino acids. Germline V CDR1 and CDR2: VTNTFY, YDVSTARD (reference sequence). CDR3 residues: CATWDYRYYKKLF. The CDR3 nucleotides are TGTGCCACTTGGGACTACAGGTATTATAAGAAACTCTTT.

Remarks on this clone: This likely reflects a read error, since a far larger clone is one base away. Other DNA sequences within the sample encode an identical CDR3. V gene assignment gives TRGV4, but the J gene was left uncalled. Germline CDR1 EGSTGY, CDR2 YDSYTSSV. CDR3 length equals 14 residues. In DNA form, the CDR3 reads TGTGCCACCTGGGATGGCCCCTTAGGTTATAAGAAACTTTTT. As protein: CATWDGPLGYKKLF.

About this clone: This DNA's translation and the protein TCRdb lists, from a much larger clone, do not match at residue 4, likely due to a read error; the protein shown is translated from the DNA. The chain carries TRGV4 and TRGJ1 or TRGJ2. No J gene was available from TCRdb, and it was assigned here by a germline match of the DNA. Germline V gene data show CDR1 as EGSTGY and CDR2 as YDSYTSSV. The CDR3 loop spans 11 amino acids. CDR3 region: CATRDQYKKLF. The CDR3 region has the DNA TGTGCCACCCGGGATCAATATAAGAAACTCTTT.

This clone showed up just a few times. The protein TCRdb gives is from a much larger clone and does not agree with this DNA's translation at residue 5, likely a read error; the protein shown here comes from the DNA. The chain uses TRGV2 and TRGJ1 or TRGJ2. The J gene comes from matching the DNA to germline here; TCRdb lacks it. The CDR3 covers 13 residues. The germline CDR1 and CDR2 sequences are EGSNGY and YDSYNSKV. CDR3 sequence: CATWGGQTGKKLF. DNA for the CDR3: TGTGCCACCTGGGGCGGGCAAACGGGTAAGAAACTCTTT.